The clone carrying this T cell receptor beta chain was seen a handful of times. Using a J-beta primer mix together with a sample-barcoded 5' primer, a second PCR was run for about 6 to 12 cycles. Each cDNA molecule was tagged by a template-switch adaptor with 12 random nucleotides. TCRdb itself ran the 5' RACE reads through MiXCR, one entry per CDR3 protein. The table shows roughly 1,800,000 distinct CDR3 sequences, with around half occurring only once. There were healthy Caucasian individuals from Russia, aged roughly 6 to 95, serving as donors. Each donor supplied approximately 10 milliliters of peripheral blood. Isolation recovered at least 6.5 million PBMCs from every sample. V shed 3 bases and J 0 bases; nucleotides not matched to a gene: 8. The CDR3 is 16 residues long. In germline, CDR1 is DFQATT, CDR2 SNEGSKA (reference sequence). The sample is drawn from a study of blood T cells in healthy people across ages.

This TCR was sampled from a middle-aged woman in good health. This chain connects TRBV20-1 to TRBJ2-1; 7 bases are shared with TRBD2. Sequences were obtained from blood. CDR3 nucleotide sequence: TGCAGTGCTAGGATTAGCGGGTATAGCTCCTACAATGAGCAGTTCTTC. It translates to CSARISGYSSYNEQFF.